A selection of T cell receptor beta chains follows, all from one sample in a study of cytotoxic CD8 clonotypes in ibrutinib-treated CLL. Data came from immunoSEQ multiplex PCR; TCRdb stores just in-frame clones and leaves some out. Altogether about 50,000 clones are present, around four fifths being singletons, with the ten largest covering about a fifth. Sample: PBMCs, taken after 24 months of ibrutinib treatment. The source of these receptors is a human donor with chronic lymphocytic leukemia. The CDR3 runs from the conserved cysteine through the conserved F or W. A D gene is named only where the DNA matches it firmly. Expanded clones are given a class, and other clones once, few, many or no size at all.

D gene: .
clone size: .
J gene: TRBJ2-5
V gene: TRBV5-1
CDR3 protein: CASSFQETQYF
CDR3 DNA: TGCGCCAGCAGCTTTCAAGAGACCCAGTACTTC

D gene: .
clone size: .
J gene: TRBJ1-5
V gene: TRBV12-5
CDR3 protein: CASKREGIKPQHF
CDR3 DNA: TGTGCTAGTAAAAGAGAAGGGATAAAGCCCCAGCATTTT

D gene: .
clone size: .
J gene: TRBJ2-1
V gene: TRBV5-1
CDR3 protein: CASTLGSGDNEQFF
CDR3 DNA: TGCGCCAGCACCTTGGGTAGCGGCGACAATGAGCAGTTCTTC

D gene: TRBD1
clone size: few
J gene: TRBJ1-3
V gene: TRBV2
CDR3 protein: CASSRDRVSGNTIYF
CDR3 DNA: TGTGCCAGCTCCCGGGACAGGGTCTCTGGAAACACCATATATTTT

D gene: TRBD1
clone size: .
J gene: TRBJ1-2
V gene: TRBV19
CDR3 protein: CASRDRPGLNYGYTF
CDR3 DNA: TGTGCCAGTCGGGACAGGCCTGGCCTTAACTATGGCTACACCTTC

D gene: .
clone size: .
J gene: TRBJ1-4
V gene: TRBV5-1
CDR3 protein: CASSLAGRGQSEKLFF
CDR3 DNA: TGCGCCAGCAGCTTGGCCGGGAGGGGACAAAGTGAAAAACTGTTTTTT

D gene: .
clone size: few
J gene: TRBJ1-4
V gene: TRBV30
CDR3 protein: CAWSYRINEKLFF
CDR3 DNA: TGTGCCTGGAGTTACCGCATTAATGAAAAACTGTTTTTT

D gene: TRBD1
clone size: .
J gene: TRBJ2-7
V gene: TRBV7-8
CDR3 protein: CASSLRLGTGLFYEQYF
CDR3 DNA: TGTGCCAGCAGCTTACGGCTGGGGACAGGGTTATTCTACGAGCAGTACTTC

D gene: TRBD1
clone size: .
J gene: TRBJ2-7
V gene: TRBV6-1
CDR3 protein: CASSELGTAISYEQYF
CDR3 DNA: TGTGCCAGCAGTGAGTTGGGGACAGCGATCTCCTACGAGCAGTACTTC

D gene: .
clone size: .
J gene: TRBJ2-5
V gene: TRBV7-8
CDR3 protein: CASSLVAETQYF
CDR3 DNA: TGTGCCAGCAGCTTAGTCGCCGAGACCCAGTACTTC

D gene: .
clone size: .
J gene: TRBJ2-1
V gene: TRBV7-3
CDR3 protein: CASSLAAYNEQFF
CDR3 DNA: TGTGCCAGCAGCTTGGCCGCTTACAATGAGCAGTTCTTC

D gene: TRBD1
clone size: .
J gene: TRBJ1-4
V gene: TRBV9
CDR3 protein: CASSVQGARGEKLFF
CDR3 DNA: TGTGCCAGCAGCGTACAGGGGGCGCGGGGTGAAAAACTGTTTTTT

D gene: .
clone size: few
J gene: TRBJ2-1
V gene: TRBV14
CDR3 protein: CASSQEYANEQFF
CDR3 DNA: TGTGCCAGCAGCCAAGAATATGCCAATGAGCAGTTCTTC

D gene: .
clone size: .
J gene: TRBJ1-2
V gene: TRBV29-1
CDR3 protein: CSVEDSRGLGGYTF
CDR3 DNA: TGCAGCGTTGAAGATTCTCGGGGGCTGGGGGGCTACACCTTC

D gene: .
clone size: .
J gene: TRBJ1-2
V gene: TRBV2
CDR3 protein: CASSEGYEFGSRKNYGYTF
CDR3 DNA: TGTGCCAGCAGTGAAGGATATGAGTTCGGGTCACGGAAGAACTATGGCTACACCTTC

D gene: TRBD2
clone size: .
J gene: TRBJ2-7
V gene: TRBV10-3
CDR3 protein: CAISRGLAEIEQYF
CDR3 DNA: TGTGCCATCAGTCGGGGACTAGCCGAAATCGAGCAGTACTTC

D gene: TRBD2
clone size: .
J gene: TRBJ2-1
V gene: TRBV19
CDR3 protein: CASSKGFLAGGDNEQFF
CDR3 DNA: TGTGCCAGTAGTAAAGGTTTTCTAGCGGGAGGCGACAATGAGCAGTTCTTC

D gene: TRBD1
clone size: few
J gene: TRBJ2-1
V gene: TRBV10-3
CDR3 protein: CAARQGANNEQFF
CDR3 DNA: TGTGCCGCTCGACAGGGGGCCAACAATGAGCAGTTCTTC

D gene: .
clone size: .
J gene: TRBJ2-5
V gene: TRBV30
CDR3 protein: CAWSVRGTSQETQYF
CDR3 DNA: TGTGCCTGGAGTGTACGAGGCACGTCGCAAGAGACCCAGTACTTC

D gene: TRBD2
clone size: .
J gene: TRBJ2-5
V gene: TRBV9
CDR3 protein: CASSPGTSGRAAETQYF
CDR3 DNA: TGTGCCAGCAGCCCCGGGACTAGCGGGAGGGCCGCAGAGACCCAGTACTTC

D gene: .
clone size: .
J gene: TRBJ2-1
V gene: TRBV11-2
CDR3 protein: CASSYQASSYNEQFF
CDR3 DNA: TGTGCCAGCAGCTACCAAGCGAGCTCCTACAATGAGCAGTTCTTC

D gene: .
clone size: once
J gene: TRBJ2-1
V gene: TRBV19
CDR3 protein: CASSITGMRSYNEQFF
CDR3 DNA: TGTGCCAGTAGTATAACAGGGATGAGGTCCTACAATGAGCAGTTCTTC

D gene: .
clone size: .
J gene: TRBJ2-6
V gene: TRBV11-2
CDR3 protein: CASTSGGGSGANVLTF
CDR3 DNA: TGTGCCAGCACCTCTGGGGGCGGCTCTGGGGCCAACGTCCTGACTTTC

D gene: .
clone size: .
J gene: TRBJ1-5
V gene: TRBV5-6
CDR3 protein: CASSFSTGWQPQHF
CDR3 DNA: TGTGCCAGCAGCTTTTCAACAGGGTGGCAGCCCCAGCATTTT

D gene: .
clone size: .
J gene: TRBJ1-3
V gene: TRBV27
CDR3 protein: CASSLKGGISGNTIYF
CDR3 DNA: TGTGCCAGCAGTTTAAAAGGTGGAATCTCTGGAAACACCATATATTTT

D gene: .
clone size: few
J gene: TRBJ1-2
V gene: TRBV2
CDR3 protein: CASSGTATYYGYTF
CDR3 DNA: TGTGCCAGCAGTGGGACAGCGACATACTATGGCTACACCTTC

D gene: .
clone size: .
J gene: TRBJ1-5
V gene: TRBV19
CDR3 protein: CASNGGQARNQPQHF
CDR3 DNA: TGTGCCAGCAACGGGGGCCAGGCCCGCAATCAGCCCCAGCATTTT

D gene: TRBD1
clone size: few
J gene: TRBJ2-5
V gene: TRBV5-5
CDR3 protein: CASSLEGGRETQYF
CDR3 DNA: TGTGCCAGCAGCTTGGAAGGGGGCAGAGAGACCCAGTACTTC

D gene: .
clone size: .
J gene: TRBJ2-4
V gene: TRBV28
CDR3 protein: CASSSGDKNIQYF
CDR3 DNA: TGTGCCAGCAGTTCGGGGGACAAAAACATTCAGTACTTC

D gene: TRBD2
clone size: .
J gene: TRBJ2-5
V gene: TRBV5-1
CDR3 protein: CASSSNLAGATQETQYF
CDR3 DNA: TGCGCCAGCAGCTCTAACCTAGCGGGAGCTACACAAGAGACCCAGTACTTC